The 20 T cell receptor beta chains presented below share a single source sample, sequenced in a study of T-cell reconstitution after alpha-beta-depleted transplantation in children (dated by TCRdb to 2016 to 2018). Library preparation employed PCR. This sample was sequenced with an Illumina HiSeq 2500. TCR library preparation used molecular barcoding, with unique molecular identifiers applied to normalize quantification of the TCRbeta repertoire. TCRdb cleaned the public reads at Q25 with fastp, built clones with MiXCR and kept in-frame beta chains. Under each unique CDR3 protein, matching rows form one entry showing the most common genes and DNA. The table for this sample lists over 200,000 distinct CDR3 sequences; approximately 11% of them were counted only once. In total, the top ten clones hold roughly 27% of the sample. According to the study, the label for this sample's treatment or condition signals: allogeneic hematopoietic cell transplantation with graft depleted of TCRalphabeta T cells and CD19 B cells.

The material sequenced was PBMCs, taken before TCRalphabeta/CD19-depleted stem cell transplant. The origin of the receptors is a child under two years old with acute myeloid leukemia, due to receive a stem cell transplant.

This clonotype was found a few times. The V and J genes are TRBV6-1 and TRBJ2-3, with 14 bases fitting TRBD2. CDR3 length: 17 amino acids. V was pared by 7 bases and J by 5 bases, with 11 bases of the junction left unmatched. Germline V CDR1 and CDR2: MNHNS, SASEGT. CDR3 coding DNA: TGTGCCAGCACCCCATTTATAGGACTAGCGGGAGGAGATACGCAGTATTTT. Translating it yields CASTPFIGLAGGDTQYF.

There are many counts of this clonotype. V gene TRBV24-1 combines with J gene TRBJ1-5, with a tentative D call TRBD1 (6 bases). Per the germline V gene, CDR1 is KGHDR and CDR2 is SFDVKD. CDR3 length: 15 amino acids. V dropped 4 bases and J dropped 7 bases, with 16 bases sitting between them. CDR3 sequence (DNA): TGTGCCACCAGTGACCCGGGACAAGCAGGGCAGCCCCAGCATTTT. Amino acids: CATSDPGQAGQPQHF.

There are a few counts of this clonotype. The chain joins TRBV28 to TRBJ1-4; 7 bases match TRBD1. Trimming removed 5 bases from V and 0 bases from J; junction bases left unmatched: 6. Germline lookup yields CDR1 MDHEN and CDR2 SYDVKM. The CDR3 extends over 16 amino acids. This CDR3 is CASSPRGTATNEKLFF. For the CDR3, the DNA is TGTGCCAGCAGTCCCCGGGGGACAGCAACTAATGAAAAACTGTTTTTT.

This clonotype was recorded many times. The CDR3 reads CSVGVSGANVLTF. The CDR3 DNA reads as TGCAGCGTTGGGGTCTCTGGGGCCAACGTCCTGACTTTC. The rearrangement uses TRBV29-1 and TRBJ2-6; no definite D call. Trimming shortened V by 4 bases and J by 0 bases, and 4 bases separated the two germline ends. Germline V CDR1 and CDR2: SQVTM, ANQGSEA. CDR3 length: 13 amino acids.

This clonotype occurred many times. The gene calls are TRBV5-1 and TRBJ2-1, with 7 bases aligning to TRBD2. CDR1 and CDR2 (germline): SGHRS, YFSETQ. The CDR3 has 15 residues. The V gene end was trimmed by 0 bases and the J gene end by 2 bases; junction bases not matched to a gene: 2. The CDR3: CASSLVGTTYNEQFF. CDR3 DNA sequence: TGCGCCAGCAGCTTGGTGGGGACTACCTACAATGAGCAGTTCTTC. The entire variable domain, with the rest obtained from reference TRBV5-1 and TRBJ2-1, is as follows: KAGVTQTPRYLIKTRGQQVTLSCSPISGHRSVSWYQQTPGQGLQFLFEYFSETQRNKGNFPGRFSGRQFSNSRSEMNVSTLELGDSALYLCASSLVGTTYNEQFFGPGTRLTVL.

This clonotype was seen repeatedly, ten times or more. This sequence joins TRBV10-3 and TRBJ2-1; D call uncertain. Trimming removed 4 bases from V and 1 base from J, with 8 bases in between. Germline V gene sequence: CDR1 ENHRY, CDR2 SYGVKD. The CDR3 has 14 residues. The CDR3 loop reads CAISAEESYNEQFF. CDR3 DNA sequence: TGTGCCATCAGTGCAGAGGAATCCTACAATGAGCAGTTCTTC.

This clonotype was counted many times. The chain combines TRBV3-1 with TRBJ1-2; D is unclear. The CDR3 loop spans 14 amino acids. CDR1 LGHDT and CDR2 YNNKEL come from the germline V gene (reference sequence). V gave up 1 base and J gave up 0 bases, with 6 bases separating them. The CDR3 DNA reads as TGTGCCAGCAGCCAAGTAACCGCTAACTATGGCTACACCTTC. This encodes CASSQVTANYGYTF.

The V gene is TRBV4-3, the J gene TRBJ2-3, with 7 bases identical to TRBD2. Germline assignment: CDR1 LGHNA and CDR2 YSLEER. J was trimmed by 2 bases and V by 2 bases; bases with no gene match: 4. The CDR3 runs to 15 residues. The CDR3 DNA sequence: TGCGCCAGCAGCCAAAGACGGGGGGACACAGATACGCAGTATTTT. It yields the protein CASSQRRGDTDTQYF.

This clonotype has at least ten counts. V gene TRBV20-1 combines with J gene TRBJ2-7; 13 nucleotides match TRBD2. J lost 1 base, V lost 6 bases, and 3 bases had no gene match. This CDR3 comprises 14 residues. Germline V gene data show CDR1 as DFQATT and CDR2 as SNEGSKA (reference sequence). CDR3 nucleotide sequence: TGCAGTGCAACGGGACTAGCGGGATCCTACGAGCAGTACTTC. Translated, it gives CSATGLAGSYEQYF.

The rearrangement joins TRBV7-2 to TRBJ1-1, with D possibly TRBD1 on 6 matching bases. CDR1 and CDR2 (germline): SGHTA, FQGNSA. This CDR3 spans 14 amino acids. The V end lost 3 bases, the J end lost 4 bases, and 12 bases lay between the germline ends. The CDR3 is CASSLGHFLTEAFF. The CDR3 coding sequence is TGTGCCAGCAGCTTGGGACATTTCCTCACTGAAGCTTTCTTT.

The chain uses TRBV6-2 or TRBV6-3 and TRBJ2-5, with D tentatively TRBD2 (6 bases). V was pared by 6 bases and J by 4 bases, with 24 bases between. Germline V gives CDR1 MNHEY, CDR2 SVGEGT. This CDR3 spans 17 amino acids. In nucleotides, the CDR3 is TGTGCCAGCAGCCCCGGAGTACTCGGGAGTAGAATAGAGACCCAGTACTTC. Translating gives CASSPGVLGSRIETQYF.

This clonotype was detected many times. The junction shows a germline mismatch at one end, possibly a read error. The chain recombines TRBV7-9 with TRBJ2-1, with D possibly being TRBD2 (5 bases). This CDR3 has 12 residues. Germline V gene data show CDR1 as SEHNR and CDR2 as FQNEAQ (reference sequence). CDR3 sequence: CASSLDYRAQFF. The DNA for the CDR3 is TGTGCCAGCAGTTTAGACTACCGGGCCCAGTTCTTC.

V is TRBV5-5 and J is TRBJ1-4; D unresolved. CDR3 size: 15 residues. Germline V gives CDR1 SGHKS, CDR2 YYEKEE (reference sequence). Trimming removed 4 bases at V and 8 bases at J, with 18 bases between. The CDR3 DNA sequence: TGTGCCAGCAGCCTCGGGTGGAGGGATTCGGAAAAACTGTTTTTT. Amino acids: CASSLGWRDSEKLFF.

This clonotype appeared many times. This chain joins TRBV6-5 and TRBJ2-7, with 8 bases that match TRBD1. Germline V gives CDR1 MNHEY, CDR2 SVGAGI. J was trimmed by 7 bases and V by 4 bases; bases with no gene match: 6. CDR3 size: 13 residues. In nucleotides, the CDR3 is TGTGCCAGCAGTTGGACAGGGTCAAGAGAGCAGTACTTC. Translating it yields CASSWTGSREQYF.

This clonotype was counted ten times or more. The genes are TRBV12-3 or TRBV12-4 and TRBJ2-5, with a weak D call TRBD2 (5 bases). This CDR3 is built from 15 residues. Trimming cost V 1 base and J 1 base, with 10 bases left between them. In nucleotides, the CDR3 is TGTGCCAGCAGTTTAGGTGGAGGAGTCCAAGAGACCCAGTACTTC. Amino acid sequence: CASSLGGGVQETQYF.

The V call is TRBV28, the J call TRBJ1-2; TRBD1 might be the D (6 bases). The CDR3 runs 16 residues. The germline gives CDR1 MDHEN, CDR2 SYDVKM. Trimming stripped 6 bases from V and 0 bases from J, with 17 bases between. Here the CDR3 reads CASSLLPGQSNYGYTF. CDR3 sequence (DNA): TGTGCCAGCAGCTTGTTGCCCGGACAGTCTAACTATGGCTACACCTTC.

This clonotype showed up many times. V and J are TRBV7-8 and TRBJ1-2; 8 bases are shared with TRBD1. CDR1 is SGHVS, CDR2 FQNEAQ, per germline. With V trimmed by 4 bases and J by 3 bases, 4 bases remained unmatched. CDR3 length: 14 residues. The chain's CDR3 is CASSSRQGYYGYTF. The CDR3 DNA sequence: TGTGCCAGCAGCTCCCGACAGGGGTACTATGGCTACACCTTC.

V is TRBV20-1 and J is TRBJ2-3, with D hard to call. Germline CDR1 and CDR2: DFQATT and SNEGSKA (reference sequence). Between the trimmed V and J ends, which lost 2 bases and 4 bases, there was a span of 4 bases. The CDR3 is made up of 11 amino acids. Written as DNA, the CDR3 is TGCAGTGCTAGAACAGCAGATACGCAGTATTTT. This sequence encodes CSARTADTQYF.

In this sample, this clonotype turned up many times. The gene calls are TRBV4-1 and TRBJ1-3, with 7 bases fitting TRBD1. After removal of 1 base from V and 1 base from J, the junction contained 10 bases not matched to a gene. The germline CDR1 and CDR2 sequences are MGHRA and YSYEKL. CDR3 length equals 18 residues. The CDR3 DNA reads as TGCGCCAGCAGCCAAGGAGGCCGACAGGGAGCTTCTGGAAACACCATATATTTT. It codes for CASSQGGRQGASGNTIYF.

Turning to this clonotype: The junction departs from germline at one end; a sequencing error may be responsible. The V call is TRBV30, the J call TRBJ2-3; tentatively, D is TRBD2 (6 bases). Germline V CDR1 and CDR2: GTSNPN, SVGIG (reference sequence). The CDR3 sequence is 11 residues long. The CDR3 loop is CAWSGRDTQYF. The CDR3 bases are TGTGCATGGAGCGGGCGAGATACGCAGTATTTT.